This TCR beta chain stems from a study of cytomegalovirus exposure and HLA in healthy donors. Study conclusions and caveats: Across donors, presence/absence analyses took sequencing depth to be roughly uniform.

As to this clone: Antigen specificity is unknown.

With 5 bases clipped from V and 4 bases from J, the junction kept 10 bases outside the gene matches. The length of the CDR3 is 18 residues. In germline, CDR1 is LGHNT, CDR2 FRNRAP. Use of 60 Vbeta and 13 Jbeta primers characterized the PCR. The data were produced by immunoSEQ multiplex PCR, yet TCRdb's version contains in-frame clones alone and is incomplete. The data hold under 200,000 clones, with 82% observed a single time. The sample taken for sequencing was PBMCs. The V call is TRBV12-5, the J call TRBJ2-1; 14 bases agree with TRBD2. This TCR derives from a girl aged 5 to 17 in good health and CMV-seropositive. CDR3 in amino acids: CASGKAGTSGRNYNEQFF. The CDR3 coding sequence is TGTGCTAGTGGTAAAGCCGGGACTAGCGGGAGAAATTACAATGAGCAGTTCTTC.